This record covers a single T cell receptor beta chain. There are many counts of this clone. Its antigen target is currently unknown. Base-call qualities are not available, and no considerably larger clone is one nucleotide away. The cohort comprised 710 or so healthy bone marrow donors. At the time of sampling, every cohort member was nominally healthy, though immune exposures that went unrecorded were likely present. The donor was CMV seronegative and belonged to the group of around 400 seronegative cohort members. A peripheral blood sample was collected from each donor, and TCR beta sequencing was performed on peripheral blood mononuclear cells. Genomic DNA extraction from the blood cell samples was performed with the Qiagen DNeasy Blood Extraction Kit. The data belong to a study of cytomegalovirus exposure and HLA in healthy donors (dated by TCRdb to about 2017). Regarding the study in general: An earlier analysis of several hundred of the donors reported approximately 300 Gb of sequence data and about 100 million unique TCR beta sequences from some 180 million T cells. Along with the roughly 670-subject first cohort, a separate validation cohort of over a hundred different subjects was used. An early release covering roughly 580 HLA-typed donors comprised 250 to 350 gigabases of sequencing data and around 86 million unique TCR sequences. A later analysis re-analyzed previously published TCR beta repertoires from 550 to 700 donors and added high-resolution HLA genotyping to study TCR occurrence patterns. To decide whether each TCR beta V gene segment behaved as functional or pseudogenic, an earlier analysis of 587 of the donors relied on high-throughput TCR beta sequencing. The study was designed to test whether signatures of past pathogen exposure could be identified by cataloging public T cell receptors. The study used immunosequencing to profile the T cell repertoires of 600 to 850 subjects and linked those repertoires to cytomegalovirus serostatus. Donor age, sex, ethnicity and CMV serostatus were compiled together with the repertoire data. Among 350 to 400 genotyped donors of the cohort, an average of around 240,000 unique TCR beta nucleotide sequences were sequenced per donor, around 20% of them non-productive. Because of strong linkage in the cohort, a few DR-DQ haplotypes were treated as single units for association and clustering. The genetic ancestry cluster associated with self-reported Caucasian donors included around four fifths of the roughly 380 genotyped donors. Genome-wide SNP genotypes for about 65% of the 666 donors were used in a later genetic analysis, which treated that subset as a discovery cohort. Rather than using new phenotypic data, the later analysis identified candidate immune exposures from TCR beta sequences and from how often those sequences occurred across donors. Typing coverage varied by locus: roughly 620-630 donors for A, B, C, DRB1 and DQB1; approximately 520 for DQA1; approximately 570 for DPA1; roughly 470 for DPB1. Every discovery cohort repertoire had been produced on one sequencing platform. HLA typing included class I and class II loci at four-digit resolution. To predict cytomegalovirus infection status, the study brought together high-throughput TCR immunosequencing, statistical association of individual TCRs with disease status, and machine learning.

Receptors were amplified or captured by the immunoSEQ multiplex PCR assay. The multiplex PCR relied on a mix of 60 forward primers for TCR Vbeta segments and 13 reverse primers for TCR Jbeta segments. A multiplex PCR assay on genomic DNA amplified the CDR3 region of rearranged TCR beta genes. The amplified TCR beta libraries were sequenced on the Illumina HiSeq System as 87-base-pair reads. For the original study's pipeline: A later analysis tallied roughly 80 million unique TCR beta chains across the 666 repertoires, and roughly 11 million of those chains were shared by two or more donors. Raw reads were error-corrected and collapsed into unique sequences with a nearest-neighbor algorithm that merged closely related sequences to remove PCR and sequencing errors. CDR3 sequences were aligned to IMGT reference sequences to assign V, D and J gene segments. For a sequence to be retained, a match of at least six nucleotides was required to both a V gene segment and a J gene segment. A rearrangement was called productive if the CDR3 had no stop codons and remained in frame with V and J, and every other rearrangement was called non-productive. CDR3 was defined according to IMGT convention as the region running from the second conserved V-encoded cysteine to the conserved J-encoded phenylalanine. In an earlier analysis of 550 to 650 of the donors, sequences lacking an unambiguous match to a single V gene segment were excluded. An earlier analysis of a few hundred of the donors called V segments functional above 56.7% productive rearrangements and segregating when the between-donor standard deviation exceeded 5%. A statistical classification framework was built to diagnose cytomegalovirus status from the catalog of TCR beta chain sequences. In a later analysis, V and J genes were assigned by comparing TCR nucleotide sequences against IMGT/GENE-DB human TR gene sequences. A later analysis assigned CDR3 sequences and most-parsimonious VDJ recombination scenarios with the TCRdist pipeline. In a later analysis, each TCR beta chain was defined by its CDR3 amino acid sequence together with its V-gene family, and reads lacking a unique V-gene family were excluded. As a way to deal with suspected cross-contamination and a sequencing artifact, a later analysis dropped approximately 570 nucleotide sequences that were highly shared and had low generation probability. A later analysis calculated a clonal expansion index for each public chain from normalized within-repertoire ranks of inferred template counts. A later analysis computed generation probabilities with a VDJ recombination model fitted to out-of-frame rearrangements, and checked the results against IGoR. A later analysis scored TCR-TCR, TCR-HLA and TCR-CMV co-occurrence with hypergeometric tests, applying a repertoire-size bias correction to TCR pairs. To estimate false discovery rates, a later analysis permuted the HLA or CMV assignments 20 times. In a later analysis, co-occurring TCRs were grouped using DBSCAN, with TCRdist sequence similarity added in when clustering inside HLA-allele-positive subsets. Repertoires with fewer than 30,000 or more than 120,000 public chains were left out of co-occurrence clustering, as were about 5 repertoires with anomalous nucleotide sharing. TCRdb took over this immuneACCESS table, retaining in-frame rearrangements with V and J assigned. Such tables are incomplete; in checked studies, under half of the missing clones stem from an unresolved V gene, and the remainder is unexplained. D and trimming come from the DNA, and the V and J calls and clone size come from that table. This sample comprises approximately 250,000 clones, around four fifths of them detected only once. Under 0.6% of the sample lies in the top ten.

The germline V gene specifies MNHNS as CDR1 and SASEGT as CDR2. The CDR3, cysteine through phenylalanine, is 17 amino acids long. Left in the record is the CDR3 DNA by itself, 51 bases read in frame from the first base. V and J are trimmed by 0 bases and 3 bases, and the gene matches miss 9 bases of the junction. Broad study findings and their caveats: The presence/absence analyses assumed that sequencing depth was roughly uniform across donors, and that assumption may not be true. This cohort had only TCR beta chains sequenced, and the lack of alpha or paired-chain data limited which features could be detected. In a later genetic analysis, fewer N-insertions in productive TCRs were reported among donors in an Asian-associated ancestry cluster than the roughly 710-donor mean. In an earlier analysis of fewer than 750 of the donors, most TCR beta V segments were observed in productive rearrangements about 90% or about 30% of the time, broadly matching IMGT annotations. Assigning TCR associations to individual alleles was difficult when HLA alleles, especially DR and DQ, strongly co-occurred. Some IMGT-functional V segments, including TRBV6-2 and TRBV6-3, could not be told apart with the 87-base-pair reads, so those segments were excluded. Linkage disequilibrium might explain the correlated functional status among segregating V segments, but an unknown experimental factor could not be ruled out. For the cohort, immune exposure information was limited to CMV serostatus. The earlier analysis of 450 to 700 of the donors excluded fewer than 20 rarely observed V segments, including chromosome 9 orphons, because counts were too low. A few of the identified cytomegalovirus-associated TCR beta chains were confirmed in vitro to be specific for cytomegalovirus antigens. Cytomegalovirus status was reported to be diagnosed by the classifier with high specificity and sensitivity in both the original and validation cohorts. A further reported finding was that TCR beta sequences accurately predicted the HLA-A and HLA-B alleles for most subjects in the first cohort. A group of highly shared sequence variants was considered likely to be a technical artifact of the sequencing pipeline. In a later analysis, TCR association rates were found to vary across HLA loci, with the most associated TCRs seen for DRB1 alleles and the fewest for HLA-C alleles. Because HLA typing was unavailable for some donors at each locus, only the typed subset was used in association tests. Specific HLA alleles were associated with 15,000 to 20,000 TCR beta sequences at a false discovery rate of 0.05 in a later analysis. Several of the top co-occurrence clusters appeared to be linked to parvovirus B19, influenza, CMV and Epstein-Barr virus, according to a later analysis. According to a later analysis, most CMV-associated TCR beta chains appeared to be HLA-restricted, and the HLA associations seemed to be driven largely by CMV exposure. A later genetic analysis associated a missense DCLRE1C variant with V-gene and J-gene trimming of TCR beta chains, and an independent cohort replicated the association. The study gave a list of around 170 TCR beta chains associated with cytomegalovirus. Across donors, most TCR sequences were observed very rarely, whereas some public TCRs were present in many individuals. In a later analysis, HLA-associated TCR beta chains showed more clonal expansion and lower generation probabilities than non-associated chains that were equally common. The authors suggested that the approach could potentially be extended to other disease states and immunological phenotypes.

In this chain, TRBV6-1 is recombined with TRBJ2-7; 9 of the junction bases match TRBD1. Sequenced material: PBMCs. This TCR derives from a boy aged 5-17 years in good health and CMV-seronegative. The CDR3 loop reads CASSEARGTGINYEQYF. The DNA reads TGTGCCAGCAGTGAAGCGCGCGGGACAGGGATAAACTACGAGCAGTACTTC.